Below, 21 T cell receptor beta chains from the same sample are listed, as sequenced in a study of shared T cell receptors in the human thymus. Libraries were prepared by immunoSEQ multiplex PCR; TCRdb keeps only in-frame clonotypes and omits some of them. Of about 660,000 clones listed, more than 70% are singletons. The same specimen was also included in a second study, on human thymus T cells.

The specimen was thymocytes. Receptors originate from a boy younger than two with a congenital heart defect.

The chain carries TRBV11-2 and TRBJ2-7; TRBD1 agrees at 9 bases. The germline V gene has CDR1 SGHAT and CDR2 FQNNGV. The length of the CDR3 is 16 residues. Germline trimming cut 0 bases from V and 5 bases from J; bases unmatched to any gene: 8. The CDR3 sequence: CASSLDHRTGDHEQYF. CDR3 DNA: TGTGCCAGCAGCTTAGATCATCGGACAGGGGATCACGAGCAGTACTTC. Complete variable domain (other parts from reference TRBV11-2 and TRBJ2-7): EAGVAQSPRYKIIEKRQSVAFWCNPISGHATLYWYQQILGQGPKLLIQFQNNGVVDDSQLPKDRFSAERLKGVDSTLKIQPAKLEDSAVYLCASSLDHRTGDHEQYFGPGTRLTVT.

The V call is TRBV28, the J call TRBJ1-4, with D possibly matching TRBD1 (6 bases). This CDR3 spans 15 amino acids. Trimming took off 6 bases at V and 7 bases at J, with 18 bases between the two ends. Germline V gene lookup returns CDR1 MDHEN and CDR2 SYDVKM. CDR3 nucleotide sequence: TGTGCCAGCAGCCCACACAGGGCCAGAGGTGAAAAACTGTTTTTT. Translation: CASSPHRARGEKLFF. The full variable domain, with the rest looked up from reference TRBV28 and TRBJ1-4, is DVKVTQSSRYLVKRTGEKVFLECVQDMDHENMFWYRQDPGLGLRLIYFSYDVKMKEKGDIPEGYSVSREKKERFSLILESASTNQTSMYLCASSPHRARGEKLFFGSGTQLSVL.

The J gene is TRBJ2-7, the V gene TRBV6-5, with 7 bases lining up with TRBD1. The CDR3 length is 14 residues. CDR1 MNHEY and CDR2 SVGAGI come from the germline V gene. Trimming cost V 3 bases and J 3 bases; bases outside gene matches: 5. The CDR3 here is CASSYNHRGYEQYF. The CDR3 bases are TGTGCCAGCAGTTATAATCACAGGGGCTACGAGCAGTACTTC.

The V and J genes are TRBV30 and TRBJ1-4; D is perhaps TRBD1 (6 bases). Germline V gives CDR1 GTSNPN, CDR2 SVGIG (reference sequence). The V gene lost 0 bases and the J gene lost 13 bases, with 24 bases spanning the gap. The CDR3 totals 16 residues. CDR3 amino acids: CAWSVPTGYGVGALFF. In DNA form, the CDR3 reads TGTGCCTGGAGTGTACCTACAGGGTACGGGGTCGGTGCACTGTTTTTT.

A remark on this clone: Its ends do not fully match the called genes, so a read error is possible. The chain employs TRBV2 and TRBJ2-5; D may be TRBD1 (6 bases). This CDR3 region has 15 residues. The germline V gene has CDR1 SNHLY and CDR2 FYNNEI. CDR3 sequence reads: CASTEKGERWETQYF. The CDR3 nucleotides are TGTGCCAGCACTGAAAAGGGGGAACGGTGGGAGACCCAGTACTTC.

The rearrangement joins TRBV19 to TRBJ2-1, with 7 nucleotides matching TRBD2. The CDR3 is 15 residues long. Trimming at V came to 6 bases and at J to 7 bases, leaving 12 bases not matched to a gene. Per the germline V gene, CDR1 is LNHDA and CDR2 is SQIVND (reference sequence). CDR3 loop: CASRSRRELSNEQFF. DNA of the CDR3: TGTGCCAGTAGGTCTCGGCGGGAGTTGAGTAATGAGCAGTTCTTC.

This chain connects TRBV7-6 to TRBJ2-3; no reliable D call. The germline CDR1 and CDR2 sequences are SGHVS and FNYEAQ. V lost 2 bases, J lost 2 bases, and 2 bases lay in between. The CDR3 is 12 amino acids. The DNA for the CDR3 is TGTGCCAGCAGCTTACACACAGATACGCAGTATTTT. Protein: CASSLHTDTQYF.

The gene calls are TRBV5-1 and TRBJ2-5; TRBD2 matches 10 bases. The length of the CDR3 is 17 residues. Trimming cost V 1 base and J 4 bases; bases outside gene matches: 10. Germline V gene data show CDR1 as SGHRS and CDR2 as YFSETQ. CDR3 sequence reads: CASSLTSGRAGVETQYF. The CDR3 DNA reads TGCGCCAGCAGCTTGACCAGCGGGAGGGCCGGGGTAGAGACCCAGTACTTC.

This chain connects TRBV5-4 to TRBJ1-1; TRBD1 matches 10 bases. The CDR3 is made up of 18 amino acids. Germline CDR1 and CDR2: SGHNT and YYREEE (reference sequence). The V and J ends lost 5 bases and 0 bases, in that order; junction bases with no gene match: 13. The CDR3 bases are TGTGCCAGCAGGAGTAGGACAGGGGGTAGGAACGTGAACACTGAAGCTTTCTTT. This gives the protein CASRSRTGGRNVNTEAFF.

The rearrangement joins TRBV7-9 to TRBJ2-4; TRBD1 aligns across 9 bases. The germline V gene encodes CDR1 SEHNR and CDR2 FQNEAQ (reference sequence). V lost 5 bases and J lost 3; bases outside the gene matches: 5. The CDR3 loop spans 15 amino acids. CDR3 nucleotides: TGTGCCAGCAGCGTACAGGGGGCGGACAAAAACATTCAGTACTTC. As protein: CASSVQGADKNIQYF.

This chain links TRBV6-1 with TRBJ2-2, with D perhaps matching TRBD2 (7 bases). Trimming cost V 7 bases and J 2 bases, with 14 bases left between them. The CDR3 is 15 residues long. Germline CDR1 MNHNS, CDR2 SASEGT. CDR3 nucleotide sequence: TGTGCCAGCACCGACGGGGGGCTTAACACCGGGGAGCTGTTTTTT. Amino acids: CASTDGGLNTGELFF.

The V and J genes are TRBV19 and TRBJ1-5; D might be TRBD1 (6 bases). Germline V CDR1 and CDR2: LNHDA, SQIVND (reference sequence). CDR3 length equals 14 residues. Between the trimmed V and J ends, which lost 7 bases and 3 bases, there was a span of 13 bases. CDR3 in amino acids: CASNMDSYNQPQHF. The CDR3 DNA sequence: TGTGCCAGTAATATGGACAGTTACAATCAGCCCCAGCATTTT.

The genes are TRBV15 and TRBJ1-5; D may be TRBD1 (6 bases). The CDR3 consists of 14 residues. V shed 4 bases and J shed 6 bases, with 13 bases lying between them. Germline V gene sequence: CDR1 LNHNV, CDR2 YYDKDF (reference sequence). The CDR3 nucleotides read TGTGCCACCAGCATGGCAGGGGCTAGTCAGCCCCAGCATTTT. This encodes CATSMAGASQPQHF.

J is TRBJ2-6 and V is TRBV28; D is perhaps TRBD2 (6 bases). Looked up from germline, CDR1 is MDHEN and CDR2 is SYDVKM. With 3 bases removed from V and 4 bases from J, the gap between germline ends came to 13 bases. The CDR3 spans 16 residues. The CDR3 DNA follows: TGTGCCAGCAGTTTCTGGGAGGCCCCCGGGGCCAACGTCCTGACTTTC. It translates to CASSFWEAPGANVLTF.

The chain is built from TRBV6-5 and TRBJ2-1; D possibly corresponds to TRBD1 (6 bases). Trimming took 6 bases from V and 6 from J, leaving 15 bases between them. The CDR3 runs 14 residues. Germline-derived CDR1 and CDR2 are MNHEY and SVGAGI. The CDR3 sequence: CASSPWLGGNEQFF. CDR3 nucleotides: TGTGCCAGCAGCCCTTGGCTAGGGGGCAATGAGCAGTTCTTC.

The genes are TRBV19 and TRBJ1-2, with 8 bases lining up with TRBD1. The trim removed 8 bases at V and 4 bases at J, leaving 6 bases unmatched. The CDR3 is made up of 13 amino acids. CDR1 and CDR2 (germline): LNHDA, SQIVND (reference sequence). The DNA for the CDR3 is TGTGCCAGTCACAGGGGGGCCAGCTATGGCTACACCTTC. It specifies CASHRGASYGYTF. Together with reference TRBV19 and TRBJ1-2, the CDR3 gives the full variable domain: DGGITQSPKYLFRKEGQNVTLSCEQNLNHDAMYWYRQDPGQGLRLIYYSQIVNDFQKGDIAEGYSVSREKKESFPLTVTSAQKNPTAFYLCASHRGASYGYTFGSGTRLTVV.

This chain connects TRBV19 to TRBJ2-3; TRBD2 is a possible D gene (6 bases). Germline V gene data show CDR1 as LNHDA and CDR2 as SQIVND (reference sequence). The CDR3 has 16 amino acids. V lost 5 bases to trimming and J lost 3 bases, with 18 bases between them. CDR3 amino acids: CASSPRPGERTDTQYF. The CDR3 DNA reads as TGTGCCAGTAGTCCCCGACCGGGGGAAAGGACAGATACGCAGTATTTT.

The chain carries TRBV23-1 and TRBJ2-1; D ambiguous. TRBV23-1 is flagged as an ORF with uncertain function. V lost 2 bases, J lost 10 bases, and 18 bases lay in between. The CDR3 loop spans 15 amino acids. CDR3 region: CASSQGVRSIGEQFF. In nucleotides, the CDR3 is TGCGCCAGCAGTCAAGGAGTAAGGTCAATCGGAGAGCAGTTCTTC.

The chain is built from TRBV5-6 and TRBJ1-4; D may be TRBD1 (6 bases). This CDR3 region has 17 residues. The germline V gene encodes CDR1 SGHDT and CDR2 YYEEEE. V was shortened by 6 bases and J by 0 bases, with 18 bases between the two germline ends. CDR3 protein: CASTLRGHHTTNEKLFF. CDR3 DNA: TGTGCCAGCACCCTGAGGGGACACCACACAACTAATGAAAAACTGTTTTTT. The complete variable domain, with remaining parts taken from reference TRBV5-6 and TRBJ1-4, reads DAGVTQSPTHLIKTRGQQVTLRCSPKSGHDTVSWYQQALGQGPQFIFQYYEEEERQRGNFPDRFSGHQFPNYSSELNVNALLLGDSALYLCASTLRGHHTTNEKLFFGSGTQLSVL.

This clone occurred a few times. The chain recombines TRBV4-3 with TRBJ2-1, with D possibly being TRBD1 (5 bases). Germline V gene sequence: CDR1 LGHNA, CDR2 YSLEER. V lost 0 bases to trimming and J lost 7 bases, with 10 bases between them. The CDR3 is 14 residues long. CDR3 sequence (DNA): TGCGCCAGCAGCCAAGACAGGGCTGAAAATGAGCAGTTCTTC. Translated: CASSQDRAENEQFF.

The chain joins TRBV7-9 to TRBJ2-3; D is unresolved. The germline CDR1 and CDR2 sequences are SEHNR and FQNEAQ (reference sequence). The CDR3 runs to 13 residues. Deletions cut 1 base from V and 4 bases from J, with 6 bases between. The CDR3 sequence is CASSLVIPDTQYF. The CDR3 nucleotides are TGTGCCAGCAGCTTAGTTATCCCAGATACGCAGTATTTT.